One T cell receptor (beta chain) is described in this entry. Time point meaning: pre-reinfection, 55 to 20 weeks before reinfection detection. No in vitro expansion preceded TCR sequencing of the sorted cells. The CDR3 runs 17 residues. V was cut by 0 bases and J by 3 bases, with 18 bases left in between. Germline V CDR1 and CDR2: SGHNT, YYREEE (reference sequence). Assay used: immunoSEQ multiplex PCR; TCRdb lists only in-frame clones, some missing. This sample has over 50,000 clones, with 85% to 90% found just once. This sample stems from a study of memory CD8 T cells in hepatitis C reinfection. Study context: Reinfection meant HCV RNA positivity after two negatives ≥60 days apart. Pre-reinfection sampling occurred 55 to 20 weeks ahead of detected reinfection.

The sample taken for sequencing was naive CD8+ T cells sorted from blood. The sequence came from a man aged 18 to 30 with hepatitis C virus infection. The rearrangement links TRBV5-4 to TRBJ1-2; possible D gene TRBD1, 5 bases. The CDR3 spells CASSLADLGWGDYGYTF. The CDR3 nucleotides are TGTGCCAGCAGCTTGGCCGATCTCGGGTGGGGGGACTATGGCTACACCTTC.